This passage covers 9 T cell receptor beta chains from one sample sequenced in a study of siplizumab effects on memory and regulatory T cells. Sequencing used immunoSEQ multiplex PCR; TCRdb keeps in-frame clones, though not all of them. The sample contains fewer than 110,000 clones, about 93% of which appear only once. Material for sequencing was non-Treg CD4+ T cells sorted from blood. Receptors were obtained from a human donor in good health.

This clone was counted a single time. The chain uses TRBV9 and TRBJ2-3; no definite D call. CDR1 is SGDLS and CDR2 is YYNGEE in the germline V gene. CDR3 length: 14 residues. Trimming removed 2 bases at V and 6 bases at J, with 13 bases between. The CDR3 sequence is CASSVSPDADTQYF. CDR3 bases: TGTGCCAGCAGCGTTTCCCCGGACGCGGATACGCAGTATTTT. Full variable domain (outside the CDR3, taken from reference TRBV9 and TRBJ2-3): DSGVTQTPKHLITATGQRVTLRCSPRSGDLSVYWYQQSLDQGLQFLIQYYNGEERAKGNILERFSAQQFPDLHSELNLSSLELGDSALYFCASSVSPDADTQYFGPGTRLTVL.

The chain links TRBV7-3 to TRBJ2-1, with TRBD1 as a possible D gene (6 bases). Germline assignment: CDR1 SGHTA and CDR2 FQGTGA. V was shortened by 2 bases and J by 7 bases, with 18 bases between the two germline ends. The CDR3 contains 16 residues. DNA for the CDR3: TGTGCCAGCAGCTTAGTAGACCCCGGGACACCTAATGAGCAGTTCTTC. Its protein product is CASSLVDPGTPNEQFF.

The chain couples TRBV5-4 to TRBJ2-2; D is unclear. CDR3 size: 15 residues. CDR1 and CDR2 from the germline V gene are SGHNT and YYREEE (reference sequence). Trimming cost V 1 base and J 5 bases, with 12 bases left between them. CDR3 in DNA: TGTGCCAGCAGCTTGAGTGGTACAACAACCGGGGAGCTGTTTTTT. Encoded protein: CASSLSGTTTGELFF.

V and J are TRBV21-1 and TRBJ1-1. TRBV21-1 is an annotated pseudogene. This CDR3 has 16 residues. The CDR3 DNA is TGTGCCAGCAGCAAAGTTCCCGGGAGAGAAAACACTGAAGCTTTCTTT. Its protein is CASSKVPGRENTEAFF.

The gene calls are TRBV6-5 and TRBJ1-3; TRBD1 matches 8 bases. With 8 bases clipped from V and 4 bases from J, the junction kept 1 base outside the gene matches. This CDR3 is 12 amino acids long. Germline CDR1 is MNHEY and CDR2 is SVGAGI. CDR3 in amino acids: CASQGAGNTIYF. The CDR3 nucleotides are TGTGCCAGCCAGGGGGCAGGAAACACCATATATTTT.

V is TRBV5-4 and J is TRBJ1-2; 7 bases align to TRBD1. Germline lookup yields CDR1 SGHNT and CDR2 YYREEE (reference sequence). Trimming cost V 5 bases and J 8 bases; bases outside gene matches: 9. The CDR3 is 13 amino acids. CDR3 residues: CASSSGTESGYTF. CDR3 nucleotide sequence: TGTGCCAGCAGTTCCGGGACAGAGTCGGGCTACACCTTC.

V and J are TRBV18 and TRBJ2-7; D possibly uses TRBD1 or TRBD2 (6 bases each). The CDR3 is made up of 14 amino acids. Germline CDR1 and CDR2: KGHSH and LQKENI. Trimming pared 3 bases from V and 3 bases from J, leaving 12 bases between. The CDR3 loop reads CASSPGAEGYEQYF. DNA of the CDR3: TGTGCCAGCTCACCGGGGGCGGAGGGCTACGAGCAGTACTTC.

CDR3 region: CASTTLGTGRSYEQYF. Written as DNA, the CDR3 is TGCGCCAGTACAACCCTAGGGACAGGGAGATCCTACGAGCAGTACTTC. V usage is TRBV5-1 and J usage is TRBJ2-7; TRBD1 aligns across 9 bases. The CDR3 extends over 16 amino acids. V trimming: 8 bases; J trimming: 1 base; junction bases outside the gene matches: 13. Germline V gives CDR1 SGHRS, CDR2 YFSETQ.

J is TRBJ1-5 and V is TRBV12-5; no definite D call. The CDR3 extends over 15 amino acids. CDR1 is LGHNT and CDR2 is FRNRAP in the germline V gene. V shed 1 base and J shed 7 bases, with 14 bases lying between them. The CDR3 loop reads CASGLDRVFGQPQHF. The CDR3 DNA is TGTGCTAGTGGTTTGGACCGGGTATTCGGACAGCCCCAGCATTTT.